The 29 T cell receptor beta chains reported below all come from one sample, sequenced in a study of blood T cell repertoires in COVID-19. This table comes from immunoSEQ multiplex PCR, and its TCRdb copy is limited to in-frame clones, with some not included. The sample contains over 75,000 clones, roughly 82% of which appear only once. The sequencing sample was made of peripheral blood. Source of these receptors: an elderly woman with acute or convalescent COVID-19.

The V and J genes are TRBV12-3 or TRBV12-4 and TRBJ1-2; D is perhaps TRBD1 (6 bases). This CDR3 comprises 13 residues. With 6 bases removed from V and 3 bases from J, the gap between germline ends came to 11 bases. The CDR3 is CASSSAGDYGYTF. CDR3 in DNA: TGTGCCAGCAGCTCGGCAGGGGACTATGGCTACACCTTC.

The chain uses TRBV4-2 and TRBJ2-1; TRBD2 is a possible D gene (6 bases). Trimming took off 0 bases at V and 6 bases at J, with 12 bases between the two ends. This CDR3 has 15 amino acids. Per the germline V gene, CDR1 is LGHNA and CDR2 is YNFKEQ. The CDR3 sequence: CASSQDPTSFNEQFF. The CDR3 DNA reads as TGTGCCAGCAGCCAAGATCCCACTAGCTTCAATGAGCAGTTCTTC.

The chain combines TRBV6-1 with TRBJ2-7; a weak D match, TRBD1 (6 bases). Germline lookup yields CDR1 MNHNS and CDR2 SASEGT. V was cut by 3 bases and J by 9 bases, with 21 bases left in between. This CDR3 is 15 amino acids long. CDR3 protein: CASSDWTDEPRGQYF. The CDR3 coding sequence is TGTGCCAGCAGTGATTGGACAGACGAACCCAGAGGGCAGTACTTC.

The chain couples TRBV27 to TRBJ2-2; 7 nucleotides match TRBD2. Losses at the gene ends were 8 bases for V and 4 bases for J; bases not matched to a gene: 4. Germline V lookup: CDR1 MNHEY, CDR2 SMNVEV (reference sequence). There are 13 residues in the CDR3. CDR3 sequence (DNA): TGTGCCAGCTATAGCGGGTCCACCGGGGAGCTGTTTTTT. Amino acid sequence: CASYSGSTGELFF.

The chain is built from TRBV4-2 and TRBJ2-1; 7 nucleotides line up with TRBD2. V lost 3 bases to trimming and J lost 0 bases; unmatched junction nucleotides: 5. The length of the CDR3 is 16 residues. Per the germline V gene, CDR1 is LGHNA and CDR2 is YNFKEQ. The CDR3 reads CASSQLAESSYNEQFF. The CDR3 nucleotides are TGTGCCAGCAGCCAGCTAGCGGAGAGCTCCTACAATGAGCAGTTCTTC.

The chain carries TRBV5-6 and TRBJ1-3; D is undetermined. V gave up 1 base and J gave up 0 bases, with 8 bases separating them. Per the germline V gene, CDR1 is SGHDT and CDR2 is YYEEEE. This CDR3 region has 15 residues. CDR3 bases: TGTGCCAGCAGCTTGACCGTCTACTCTGGAAACACCATATATTTT. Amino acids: CASSLTVYSGNTIYF. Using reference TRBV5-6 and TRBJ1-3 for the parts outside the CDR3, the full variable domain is DAGVTQSPTHLIKTRGQQVTLRCSPKSGHDTVSWYQQALGQGPQFIFQYYEEEERQRGNFPDRFSGHQFPNYSSELNVNALLLGDSALYLCASSLTVYSGNTIYFGEGSWLTVV.

The CDR3 DNA reads TGTGCCAGCAGCGTAGTATACACAGATACGCAGTATTTT. Translated: CASSVVYTDTQYF. This chain uses TRBV9 with TRBJ2-3; D is unclear. Trimming took 0 bases from V and 2 from J, leaving 4 bases between them. CDR3 length: 13 amino acids. Germline assignment: CDR1 SGDLS and CDR2 YYNGEE.

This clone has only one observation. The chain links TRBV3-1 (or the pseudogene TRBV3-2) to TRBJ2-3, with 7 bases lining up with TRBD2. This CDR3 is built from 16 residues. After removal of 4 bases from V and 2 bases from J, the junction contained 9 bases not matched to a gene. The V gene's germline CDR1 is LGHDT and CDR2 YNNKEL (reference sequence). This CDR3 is CASSLSFGGNTDTQYF. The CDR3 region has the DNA TGTGCCAGCAGCCTCTCCTTCGGGGGGAACACAGATACGCAGTATTTT.

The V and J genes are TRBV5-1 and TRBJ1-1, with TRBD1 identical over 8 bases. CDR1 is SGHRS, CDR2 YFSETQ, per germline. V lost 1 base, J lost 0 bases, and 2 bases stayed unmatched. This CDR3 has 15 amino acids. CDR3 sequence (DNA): TGCGCCAGCAGCTTGTCAGGGGGCATGAACACTGAAGCTTTCTTT. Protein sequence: CASSLSGGMNTEAFF.

CDR3 amino acids: CASSDGTPGNTIYF. CDR3 in DNA: TGTGCCAGCAGTGATGGGACACCGGGAAACACCATATATTTT. The chain combines TRBV6-1 with TRBJ1-3; perhaps TRBD1 as D (6 bases). Trimming removed 3 bases at V and 4 bases at J, with 10 bases between. The CDR3 is 14 amino acids. Germline loops: CDR1 MNHNS, CDR2 SASEGT.

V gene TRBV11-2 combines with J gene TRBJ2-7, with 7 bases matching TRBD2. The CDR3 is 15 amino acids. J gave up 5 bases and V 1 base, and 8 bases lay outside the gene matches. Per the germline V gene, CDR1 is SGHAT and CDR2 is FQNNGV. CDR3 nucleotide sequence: TGTGCCAGCAGCTTAGGGGCTAGCGGTAGCCACGAGCAGTACTTC. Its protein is CASSLGASGSHEQYF.

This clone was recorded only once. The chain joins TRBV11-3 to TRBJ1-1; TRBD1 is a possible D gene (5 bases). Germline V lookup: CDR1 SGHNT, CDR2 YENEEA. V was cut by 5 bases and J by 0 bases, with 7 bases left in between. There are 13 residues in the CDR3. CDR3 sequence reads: CASSQTVNTEAFF. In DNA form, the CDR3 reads TGTGCCAGCAGCCAGACAGTGAACACTGAAGCTTTCTTT.

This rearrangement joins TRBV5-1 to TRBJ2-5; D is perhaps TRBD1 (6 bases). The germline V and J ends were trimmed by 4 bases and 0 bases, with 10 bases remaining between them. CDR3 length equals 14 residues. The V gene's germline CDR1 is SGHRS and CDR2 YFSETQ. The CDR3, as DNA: TGCGCCAGCAGCCGGAACAGGGACCAAGAGACCCAGTACTTC. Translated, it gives CASSRNRDQETQYF.

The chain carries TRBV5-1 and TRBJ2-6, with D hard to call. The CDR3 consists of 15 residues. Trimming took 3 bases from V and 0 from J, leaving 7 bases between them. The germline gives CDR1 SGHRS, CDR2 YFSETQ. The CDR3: CASSSSSSGANVLTF. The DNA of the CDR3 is TGCGCCAGCAGCTCGTCTAGCTCTGGGGCCAACGTCCTGACTTTC.

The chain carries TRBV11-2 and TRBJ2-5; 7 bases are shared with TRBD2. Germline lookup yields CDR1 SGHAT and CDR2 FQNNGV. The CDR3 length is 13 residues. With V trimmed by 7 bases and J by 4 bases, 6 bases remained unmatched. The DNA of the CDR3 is TGTGCCAGCACTCCGGGGGGACGAGAGACCCAGTACTTC. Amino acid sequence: CASTPGGRETQYF.

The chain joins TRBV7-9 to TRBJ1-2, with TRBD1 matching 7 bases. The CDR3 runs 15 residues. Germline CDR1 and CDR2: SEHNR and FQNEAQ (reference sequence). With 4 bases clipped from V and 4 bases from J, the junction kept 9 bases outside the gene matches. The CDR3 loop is CASSWEEGGSYGYTF. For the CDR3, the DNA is TGTGCCAGCAGCTGGGAGGAAGGGGGCAGCTATGGCTACACCTTC.

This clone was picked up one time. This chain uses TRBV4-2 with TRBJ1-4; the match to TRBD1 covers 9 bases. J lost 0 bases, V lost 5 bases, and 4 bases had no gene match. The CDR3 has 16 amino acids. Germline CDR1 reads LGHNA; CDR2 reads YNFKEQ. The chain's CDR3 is CASSSGQGATNEKLFF. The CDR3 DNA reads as TGTGCCAGCAGCTCGGGACAGGGCGCAACTAATGAAAAACTGTTTTTT.

CDR3 nucleotide sequence: TGTGCCAGTAGTCCTTGGAGGGCCGAAGAAAAACTGTTTTTT. Amino acid sequence: CASSPWRAEEKLFF. The chain recombines TRBV19 with TRBJ1-4, with D hard to call. The V end was cut by 5 bases, the J end by 8 bases, with 15 bases between. The CDR3 consists of 14 residues. The V gene's germline CDR1 is LNHDA and CDR2 SQIVND (reference sequence).

The CDR3 region is CASSLFTSGRASETQYF. Written as DNA, the CDR3 is TGCGCCAGCAGCTTGTTCACTAGCGGGAGGGCCTCGGAGACCCAGTACTTC. V gene TRBV5-1 combines with J gene TRBJ2-5; 13 bases match TRBD2. Trimming cost V 1 base and J 5 bases; bases outside gene matches: 8. The length of the CDR3 is 17 residues. Germline lookup yields CDR1 SGHRS and CDR2 YFSETQ.

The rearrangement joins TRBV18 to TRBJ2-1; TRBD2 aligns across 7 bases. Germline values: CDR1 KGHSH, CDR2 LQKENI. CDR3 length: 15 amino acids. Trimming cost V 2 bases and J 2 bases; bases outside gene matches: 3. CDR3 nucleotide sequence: TGTGCCAGCTCACCAGCAACTAGCGCCTACAATGAGCAGTTCTTC. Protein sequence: CASSPATSAYNEQFF. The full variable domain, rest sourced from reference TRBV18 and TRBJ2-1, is NAGVMQNPRHLVRRRGQEARLRCSPMKGHSHVYWYRQLPEEGLKFMVYLQKENIIDESGMPKERFSAEFPKEGPSILRIQQVVRGDSAAYFCASSPATSAYNEQFFGPGTRLTVL.

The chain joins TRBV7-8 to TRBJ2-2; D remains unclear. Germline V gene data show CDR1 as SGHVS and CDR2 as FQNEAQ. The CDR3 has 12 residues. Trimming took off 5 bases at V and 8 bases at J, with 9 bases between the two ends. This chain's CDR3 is CASSQPPGELFF. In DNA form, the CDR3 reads TGTGCCAGCAGCCAGCCCCCGGGGGAGCTGTTTTTT.

CDR3 protein: CASGGQGMGGNTEAFF. In nucleotides, the CDR3 is TGTGCCAGCGGTGGGCAGGGGATGGGCGGGAACACTGAAGCTTTCTTT. This chain connects TRBV7-9 to TRBJ1-1; D may be TRBD1 (6 bases). Trimming removed 8 bases from V and 1 base from J, with 20 bases in between. The CDR3 spans 16 residues. Germline V CDR1 and CDR2: SEHNR, FQNEAQ (reference sequence).

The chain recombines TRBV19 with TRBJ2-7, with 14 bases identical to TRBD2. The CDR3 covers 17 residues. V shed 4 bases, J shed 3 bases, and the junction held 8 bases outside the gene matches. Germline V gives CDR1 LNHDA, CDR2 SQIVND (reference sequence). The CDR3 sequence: CASSTTSGGAIVYEQYF. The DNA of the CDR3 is TGTGCCAGTAGTACGACTAGCGGGGGGGCGATAGTCTACGAGCAGTACTTC.

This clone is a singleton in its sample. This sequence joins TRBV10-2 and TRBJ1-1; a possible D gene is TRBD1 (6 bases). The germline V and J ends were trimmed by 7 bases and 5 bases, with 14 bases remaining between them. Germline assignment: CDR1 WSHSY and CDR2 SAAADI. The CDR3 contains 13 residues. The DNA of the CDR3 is TGCGCCAGCAAACAGGGTTCGGGAACTGAAGCTTTCTTT. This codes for CASKQGSGTEAFF.

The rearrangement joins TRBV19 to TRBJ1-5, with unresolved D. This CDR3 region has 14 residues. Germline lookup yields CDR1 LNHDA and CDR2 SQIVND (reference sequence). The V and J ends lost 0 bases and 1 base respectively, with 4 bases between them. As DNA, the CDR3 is TGTGCCAGTAGTATAGACGGGAGCAATCAGCCCCAGCATTTT. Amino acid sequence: CASSIDGSNQPQHF.

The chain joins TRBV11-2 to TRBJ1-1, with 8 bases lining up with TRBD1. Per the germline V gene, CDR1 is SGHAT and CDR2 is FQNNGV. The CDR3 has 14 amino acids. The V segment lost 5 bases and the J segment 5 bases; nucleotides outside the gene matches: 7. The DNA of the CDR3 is TGTGCCAGCAGCCTACGGACAGGGAAAACTGAAGCTTTCTTT. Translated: CASSLRTGKTEAFF.

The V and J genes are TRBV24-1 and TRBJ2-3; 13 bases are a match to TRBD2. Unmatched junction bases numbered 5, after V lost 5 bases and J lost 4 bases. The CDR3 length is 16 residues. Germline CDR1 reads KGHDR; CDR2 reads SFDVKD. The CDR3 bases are TGTGCCACCAGTGTGGGACTAGCGGGGATGTCAGATACGCAGTATTTT. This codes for CATSVGLAGMSDTQYF.

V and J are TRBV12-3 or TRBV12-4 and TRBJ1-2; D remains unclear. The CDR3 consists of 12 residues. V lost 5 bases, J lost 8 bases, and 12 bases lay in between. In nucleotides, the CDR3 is TGTGCCAGCAGTGTTGGGCCCTACGGCTACACCTTC. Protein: CASSVGPYGYTF.

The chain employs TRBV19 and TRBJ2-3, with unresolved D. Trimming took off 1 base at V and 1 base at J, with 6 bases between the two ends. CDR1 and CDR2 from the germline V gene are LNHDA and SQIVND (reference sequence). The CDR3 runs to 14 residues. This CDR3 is CASSIGQGTDTQYF. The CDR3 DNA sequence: TGTGCCAGTAGTATAGGTCAGGGCACAGATACGCAGTATTTT.